A single sample is the source of the 26 T cell receptor beta chains below, sequenced in a study of T cells in localized non-small cell lung cancer. The table came from immunoSEQ multiplex PCR; TCRdb's copy has only in-frame clones and leaves some out. This table holds fewer than 100,000 clones, 75% to 85% found once. The specimen comprised peripheral blood, sampled before any cancer treatment. Receptor source: a female donor over 55 with stage I lung adenocarcinoma.

The V and J genes are TRBV28 and TRBJ1-1; no firm D call. Germline lookup yields CDR1 MDHEN and CDR2 SYDVKM. V lost 3 bases and J 8 bases, leaving 13 bases between the germline ends. The CDR3 covers 13 residues. The CDR3 loop is CASSFSDLPEAFF. CDR3 in DNA: TGTGCCAGCAGTTTTTCCGACTTACCCGAAGCTTTCTTT.

For the CDR3, the DNA is TGTGCCAGCAGCTTGGGACAGCTGATAGAACTGTTTTTT. Amino acids: CASSLGQLIELFF. The chain combines TRBV5-6 with TRBJ1-4, with D tentatively TRBD1 (5 bases). Trimming cost V 0 bases and J 12 bases, with 12 bases left between them. The CDR3 covers 13 residues. Germline lookup yields CDR1 SGHDT and CDR2 YYEEEE.

The rearrangement links TRBV5-1 to TRBJ2-5; D not resolved. The CDR3 is 13 residues long. The ends were cut back, 0 bases at V and 2 bases at J, with 5 bases in the middle. Germline CDR1 is SGHRS and CDR2 is YFSETQ. The CDR3 spells CASSLELQETQYF. The CDR3 DNA sequence: TGCGCCAGCAGCTTGGAACTTCAAGAGACCCAGTACTTC. Full variable domain (remainder filled in from reference TRBV5-1 and TRBJ2-5): KAGVTQTPRYLIKTRGQQVTLSCSPISGHRSVSWYQQTPGQGLQFLFEYFSETQRNKGNFPGRFSGRQFSNSRSEMNVSTLELGDSALYLCASSLELQETQYFGPGTRLLVL.

The chain recombines TRBV30 with TRBJ2-2; D possibly corresponds to TRBD2 (6 bases). The germline gives CDR1 GTSNPN, CDR2 SVGIG (reference sequence). CDR3 length: 13 residues. Trimming removed 3 bases at V and 5 bases at J, with 10 bases between. For the CDR3, the DNA is TGTGCCTGGAGCCACGGGGGAACCGGGGAGCTGTTTTTT. Protein sequence: CAWSHGGTGELFF.

There are a few counts of this clone. The chain joins TRBV9 to TRBJ2-7, with 8 bases matching TRBD1. The V gene's germline CDR1 is SGDLS and CDR2 YYNGEE. V trimming: 0 bases; J trimming: 5 bases; junction bases outside the gene matches: 4. The CDR3 loop spans 14 amino acids. The CDR3: CASSVESGGHEQYF. In DNA form, the CDR3 reads TGTGCCAGCAGCGTAGAATCAGGGGGCCACGAGCAGTACTTC.

This clone was seen only a few times. J is TRBJ2-7 and V is TRBV7-8; D is perhaps TRBD1 or TRBD2 (6 bases each). V was cut by 5 bases and J by 3 bases, with 20 bases left in between. There are 16 residues in the CDR3. Per the germline V gene, CDR1 is SGHVS and CDR2 is FQNEAQ. This CDR3 is CASSPRRTGALYEQYF. In DNA form, the CDR3 reads TGTGCCAGCAGCCCTAGGCGTACGGGGGCGCTCTACGAGCAGTACTTC.

The chain recombines TRBV28 with TRBJ1-5; a possible D gene is TRBD1 (5 bases). The germline CDR1 and CDR2 sequences are MDHEN and SYDVKM. Trimming pared 1 base from V and 0 bases from J, leaving 16 bases between. The CDR3 has 18 amino acids. CDR3: CASSLSTQGIISNQPQHF. CDR3 coding DNA: TGTGCCAGCAGTTTATCCACCCAGGGAATTATTAGCAATCAGCCCCAGCATTTT.

The chain employs TRBV30 and TRBJ2-1; 10 nucleotides align to TRBD2. The length of the CDR3 is 14 residues. The germline V gene encodes CDR1 GTSNPN and CDR2 SVGIG (reference sequence). The V segment lost 5 bases and the J segment 6 bases; nucleotides outside the gene matches: 7. The CDR3 protein is CAWGPSGGLNEQFF. The CDR3 DNA reads TGTGCCTGGGGGCCTAGCGGGGGACTCAATGAGCAGTTCTTC.

The chain employs TRBV19 and TRBJ2-1; 7 nucleotides line up with TRBD2. CDR1 and CDR2 (germline): LNHDA, SQIVND (reference sequence). V was pared by 2 bases and J by 15 bases, with 13 bases of the junction left unmatched. The CDR3 is 14 residues long. This chain's CDR3 is CASSISGDQRGGFF. In DNA, the CDR3 is TGTGCCAGTAGTATAAGCGGGGACCAACGAGGAGGGTTCTTC.

The CDR3 sequence: CASSLVTVNSYGYTF. CDR3 bases: TGTGCCAGCAGCTTGGTAACAGTAAATTCCTATGGCTACACCTTC. The rearrangement uses TRBV5-4 and TRBJ1-2, with D unclear. The CDR3 contains 15 residues. Trimming cost V 0 bases and J 4 bases, with 13 bases left between them. Germline V lookup: CDR1 SGHNT, CDR2 YYREEE (reference sequence).

This clone was recorded once. The chain employs TRBV19 and TRBJ1-2, with D possibly matching TRBD1 (6 bases). Germline values: CDR1 LNHDA, CDR2 SQIVND (reference sequence). The V end lost 3 bases, the J end lost 4 bases, and 21 bases lay between the germline ends. The CDR3 consists of 17 residues. The CDR3 spells CASSMGQGPEFFYGYTF. CDR3 coding DNA: TGTGCCAGTAGTATGGGTCAGGGGCCCGAGTTTTTCTATGGCTACACCTTC.

This clone has just a few counts. This rearrangement joins TRBV6-5 to TRBJ1-1; 9 positions match TRBD1. The ends lost 3 bases at V and 8 bases at J; junction bases unmatched: 4. CDR1 is MNHEY, CDR2 SVGAGI, per germline. The CDR3 loop spans 13 amino acids. CDR3 sequence: CASSYGGTGEAFF. The CDR3 bases are TGTGCCAGCAGTTATGGAGGGACAGGGGAAGCTTTCTTT.

This sequence joins TRBV7-2 and TRBJ2-5, with D unclear. The CDR3 runs 14 residues. Germline lookup yields CDR1 SGHTA and CDR2 FQGNSA. V was cut by 1 base and J by 1 base, with 7 bases left in between. The CDR3 loop is CASSLEWSQETQYF. The CDR3 coding sequence is TGTGCCAGCAGCTTAGAGTGGTCCCAAGAGACCCAGTACTTC.

V is TRBV19 and J is TRBJ2-1; TRBD2 is a possible D gene (5 bases). CDR3 length equals 16 residues. V lost 6 bases and J 7 bases, leaving 22 bases between the germline ends. Per germline, CDR1 LNHDA and CDR2 SQIVND (reference sequence). CDR3 nucleotide sequence: TGTGCCAGTAGCCTCTCCGAGGGCACACTTTTGAATGAGCAGTTCTTC. Translating it yields CASSLSEGTLLNEQFF.

V is TRBV19 and J is TRBJ2-1, with TRBD2 matching 8 bases. The CDR3 is made up of 16 amino acids. The V and J ends lost 0 bases and 7 bases, in that order; junction bases with no gene match: 8. Germline V gene data show CDR1 as LNHDA and CDR2 as SQIVND (reference sequence). CDR3 sequence reads: CASSIDLRGGRNEQFF. The DNA of the CDR3 is TGTGCCAGTAGTATAGATCTTCGGGGGGGCAGGAATGAGCAGTTCTTC.

This sequence joins TRBV7-9 and TRBJ2-7; the match to TRBD2 covers 11 bases. V dropped 5 bases and J dropped 3; count of bases not matched to a gene: 3. This CDR3 is 14 amino acids long. Per germline, CDR1 SEHNR and CDR2 FQNEAQ (reference sequence). In DNA form, the CDR3 reads TGTGCCAGCAGCCACGGGACTAGCGGCTACGAGCAGTACTTC. It yields the protein CASSHGTSGYEQYF.

The chain is built from TRBV28 and TRBJ2-7, with 9 positions matching TRBD2. J was trimmed by 0 bases and V by 1 base; bases with no gene match: 4. Germline values: CDR1 MDHEN, CDR2 SYDVKM. The CDR3 covers 16 residues. DNA of the CDR3: TGTGCCAGCAGTTTATCAGCTAGCGGGGTCTCCTACGAGCAGTACTTC. It codes for CASSLSASGVSYEQYF.

The chain recombines TRBV2 with TRBJ2-2, with 8 nucleotides matching TRBD2. The length of the CDR3 is 18 residues. CDR1 is SNHLY, CDR2 FYNNEI, per germline. Trimming at V came to 1 base and at J to 3 bases, leaving 10 bases not matched to a gene. DNA of the CDR3: TGTGCCAGCAGTGAAGGGCCGGGAGGGCTTGCGGACACCGGGGAGCTGTTTTTT. This gives the protein CASSEGPGGLADTGELFF.

The chain links TRBV6-5 to TRBJ2-3; D is perhaps TRBD1 or TRBD2 (5 bases each). V shed 2 bases and J shed 6 bases, with 12 bases lying between them. Germline V CDR1 and CDR2: MNHEY, SVGAGI. The CDR3 contains 14 residues. The chain's CDR3 is CASSYVGRADTQYF. CDR3 nucleotide sequence: TGTGCCAGCAGTTACGTGGGACGCGCGGATACGCAGTATTTT.

V and J are TRBV5-4 and TRBJ2-6; D possibly corresponds to TRBD2 (6 bases). The V and J ends lost 4 bases and 2 bases respectively, with 13 bases between them. CDR1 is SGHNT and CDR2 is YYREEE in the germline V gene (reference sequence). The CDR3 sequence is 16 residues long. In DNA, the CDR3 is TGTGCCAGCAGCATCGTCGGCGGGGCTGGGGCCAACGTCCTGACTTTC. Translation: CASSIVGGAGANVLTF.

The chain links TRBV23-1 to TRBJ1-3, with a weak D call TRBD1 (5 bases). TRBV23-1 is marked as an open reading frame, function uncertain. The CDR3 runs 15 residues. The V end was cut by 0 bases, the J end by 2 bases, with 8 bases between. Here the CDR3 reads CASSQSPGPGNTIYF. The CDR3 nucleotides read TGCGCCAGCAGTCAATCGCCGGGACCTGGAAACACCATATATTTT.

This clone came up a few times. At one end, the junction sequence differs from germline, possibly due to a read error. The chain links TRBV7-7 to TRBJ2-5; 8 bases match TRBD2. The germline V gene has CDR1 SSHAT and CDR2 FNYEAQ (reference sequence). This CDR3 spans 16 amino acids. In nucleotides, the CDR3 is TGTGCTAGCAGCCCAGCCGGGGGACTAGGTACGAAGACCCAGTACTTC. Its protein product is CASSPAGGLGTKTQYF. Full variable domain (remainder filled in from reference TRBV7-7 and TRBJ2-5): GAGVSQSPRYKVTKRGQDVTLRCDPISSHATLYWYQQALGQGPEFLTYFNYEAQPDKSGLPSDRFSAERPEGSISTLTIQRTEQRDSAMYRCASSPAGGLGTKTQYFGPGTRLLVL.

The gene calls are TRBV4-2 and TRBJ1-4, with 11 bases aligning to TRBD1. The CDR3 is made up of 14 amino acids. V trimming: 4 bases; J trimming: 8 bases; junction bases outside the gene matches: 3. The germline CDR1 and CDR2 sequences are LGHNA and YNFKEQ. CDR3 loop: CASSPGQGEEKLFF. The CDR3 DNA reads TGTGCCAGCAGCCCGGGACAGGGGGAAGAAAAACTGTTTTTT.

The chain carries TRBV9 and TRBJ2-1; 7 bases align to TRBD2. V shed 2 bases, J shed 7 bases, and the junction held 6 bases outside the gene matches. CDR1 SGDLS and CDR2 YYNGEE come from the germline V gene. CDR3 length equals 14 residues. The DNA of the CDR3 is TGTGCCAGCAGCGTCATGGGGGGGTTGAATGAGCAGTTCTTC. Protein product: CASSVMGGLNEQFF.

There are a few counts of this clone. Written as DNA, the CDR3 is TGTGCCAGCAGCGACGAGTTCTCTGGAAACACCATATATTTT. Its protein is CASSDEFSGNTIYF. The rearrangement links TRBV14 to TRBJ1-3; no clear D gene. V lost 5 bases to trimming and J lost 0 bases, with 8 bases between them. Germline CDR1 reads SGHDN; CDR2 reads FVKESK. The CDR3 is made up of 14 amino acids.

The chain employs TRBV19 and TRBJ2-5; 7 positions match TRBD2. V lost 11 bases, J lost 3 bases, and 3 bases stayed unmatched. Germline V gene lookup returns CDR1 LNHDA and CDR2 SQIVND (reference sequence). The CDR3 has 11 amino acids. CDR3 region: CASRGEETQYF. CDR3 in DNA: TGTGCCTCCCGGGGGGAAGAGACCCAGTACTTC.